These 23 T cell receptor beta chains came from one sample sequenced in a study of Ad26.COV2.S vaccination and SARS-CoV-2 variants. Repertoires were generated with immunoSEQ multiplex PCR, while TCRdb's copy carries only in-frame clones and drops some. The sample has some 370,000 clones; about 83% are singletons. Treatment: 15 to 20 received Ad26.COV2.S at low or high dose, single or two shots; roughly five received placebo; per-sample allocation not given. Specimens were obtained on day 63 following the first vaccine or placebo injection. Specimen: peripheral blood, collected in a trial of Ad26.COV2.S vaccine versus placebo. These receptors were collected from a person between 18 and 60 years old who received the Ad26.COV2.S COVID-19 vaccine or a placebo.

The chain's CDR3 is CASSWGTGKDEQYF. Written as DNA, the CDR3 is TGTGCCAGCAGCTGGGGGACAGGGAAGGACGAGCAGTACTTC. The chain has TRBV7-2 and TRBJ2-7, with 9 positions matching TRBD1. This CDR3 has 14 residues. Germline V gene data show CDR1 as SGHTA and CDR2 as FQGNSA. V was pared by 4 bases and J by 5 bases, with 6 bases of the junction left unmatched.

This chain uses TRBV14 with TRBJ2-7; D call uncertain. With 0 bases removed from V and 3 bases from J, the gap between germline ends came to 12 bases. Germline CDR1 and CDR2: SGHDN and FVKESK. This CDR3 has 15 residues. The CDR3, as DNA: TGTGCCAGCAGCCAAGAAGGGCGAGGCCTCTACGAGCAGTACTTC. Translated: CASSQEGRGLYEQYF.

The V call is TRBV3-1 (or the pseudogene TRBV3-2), the J call TRBJ1-2; maybe TRBD1 (6 bases). In germline, CDR1 is LGHDT, CDR2 YNNKEL (reference sequence). The CDR3 runs 14 residues. Trimming removed 9 bases at V and 3 bases at J, with 17 bases between. In DNA form, the CDR3 reads TGTGCCAGGGAACAACAGGGCGGGGACTATGGCTACACCTTC. It yields the protein CAREQQGGDYGYTF.

This chain connects TRBV2 to TRBJ1-4; D possibly corresponds to TRBD1 (5 bases). Between the trimmed V and J ends, which lost 3 bases and 8 bases, there was a span of 13 bases. The CDR3 covers 14 residues. Germline-derived CDR1 and CDR2 are SNHLY and FYNNEI. CDR3 in amino acids: CASSEGQASEKLFF. The DNA of the CDR3 is TGTGCCAGCAGTGAGGGGCAGGCGTCGGAAAAACTGTTTTTT.

The rearrangement links TRBV5-1 to TRBJ1-1; a weak D match, TRBD1 (5 bases). Trimming removed 5 bases from V and 0 bases from J, with 8 bases in between. Germline CDR1 is SGHRS and CDR2 is YFSETQ. This CDR3 contains 13 residues. The CDR3 here is CASRTGVNTEAFF. The CDR3 DNA follows: TGCGCCAGCAGAACGGGGGTGAACACTGAAGCTTTCTTT.

The rearrangement joins TRBV25-1 to TRBJ1-3; D is possibly TRBD1 (6 bases). V shed 7 bases and J shed 2 bases, with 15 bases lying between them. The CDR3 totals 15 residues. Germline-derived CDR1 and CDR2 are MGHDK and SYGVNS. CDR3 loop: CASTSGASTGNTIYF. The CDR3 nucleotides are TGTGCCAGCACCTCAGGGGCCAGCACTGGAAACACCATATATTTT.

This chain joins TRBV12-2 and TRBJ2-1; no check of the table's D call, TRBD2, against the DNA was made. TRBV12-2 is a pseudogene locus. This CDR3 is 18 amino acids long. This CDR3 is CASRLGRLAGETYNEQFF. The CDR3 DNA is TGTGCAAGTCGCTTAGGGCGACTAGCGGGAGAAACCTACAATGAGCAGTTCTTC.

This chain links TRBV9 with TRBJ2-1, with TRBD2 matching 7 bases. Germline assignment: CDR1 SGDLS and CDR2 YYNGEE. The CDR3 length is 12 residues. Unmatched junction bases numbered 5, after V lost 7 bases and J lost 7 bases. The CDR3 DNA is TGTGCCAGCGCCGGGAGGTTAAATGAGCAGTTCTTC. Residues: CASAGRLNEQFF.

V usage is TRBV5-1 and J usage is TRBJ2-3; TRBD1 matches at 10 bases. Germline-derived CDR1 and CDR2 are SGHRS and YFSETQ. The V gene end was trimmed by 2 bases and the J gene end by 6 bases; junction bases not matched to a gene: 6. The CDR3 is 15 amino acids. CDR3 nucleotide sequence: TGCGCCAGCAGCTTCGGACAGGGGGTTTGGGATACGCAGTATTTT. It translates to CASSFGQGVWDTQYF.

The CDR3: CASTTGGRDEQFF. CDR3 DNA sequence: TGTGCCAGCACCACGGGGGGCCGGGATGAGCAGTTCTTC. The chain joins TRBV12-3 or TRBV12-4 to TRBJ2-1; D perhaps matches TRBD2 (7 bases). The CDR3 length is 13 residues. The V end lost 7 bases, the J end lost 8 bases, and 15 bases lay between the germline ends.

This chain joins TRBV6-2 or TRBV6-3 and TRBJ2-2, with D possibly being TRBD1 or TRBD2 (6 bases each). This CDR3 comprises 21 residues. Germline CDR1 is MNHEY and CDR2 is SVGEGT. The germline V and J ends were trimmed by 0 bases and 5 bases, with 28 bases remaining between them. The DNA for the CDR3 is TGTGCCAGCAGTTACTCGAGGGCCGGTCGAATCTCCCGGGGGCCAACCGGGGAGCTGTTTTTT. Protein sequence: CASSYSRAGRISRGPTGELFF.

This chain uses TRBV6-5 with TRBJ1-1; no firm D call. CDR1 is MNHEY and CDR2 is SVGAGI in the germline V gene. This CDR3 is 12 amino acids long. V shed 8 bases and J shed 0 bases, with 7 bases lying between them. The CDR3 region has the DNA TGTGCCAGCGCGAGAGTGAACACTGAAGCTTTCTTT. Its translation is CASARVNTEAFF.

The J gene is TRBJ2-3, the V gene TRBV3-1 (or the pseudogene TRBV3-2), with 13 bases that match TRBD2. The CDR3 covers 17 residues. V shed 5 bases, J shed 3 bases, and the junction held 8 bases outside the gene matches. Germline V gene sequence: CDR1 LGHDT, CDR2 YNNKEL (reference sequence). This CDR3 is CASSDSLLAGGTDTQYF. The DNA of the CDR3 is TGTGCCAGCAGCGACAGTTTACTAGCGGGAGGGACAGATACGCAGTATTTT.

V is TRBV19 and J is TRBJ1-2; D is uncertain. V was clipped by 2 bases and J by 5 bases, with 12 bases between them. The CDR3 covers 14 residues. Germline lookup yields CDR1 LNHDA and CDR2 SQIVND (reference sequence). The CDR3 reads CASSIKNRPYGYTF. CDR3 bases: TGTGCCAGTAGTATAAAGAACAGACCTTATGGCTACACCTTC.

The chain is built from TRBV2 and TRBJ2-7, with 8 bases fitting TRBD1. Trimming at V came to 0 bases and at J to 5 bases, leaving 6 bases not matched to a gene. This CDR3 is 15 amino acids long. Germline V gives CDR1 SNHLY, CDR2 FYNNEI. The CDR3 DNA is TGTGCCAGCAGTGAAGCCGGACAGGGAGGCCACGAGCAGTACTTC. As protein: CASSEAGQGGHEQYF.

The V gene is TRBV2, the J gene TRBJ1-2; D is perhaps TRBD1 (6 bases). Germline CDR1 reads SNHLY; CDR2 reads FYNNEI. V lost 7 bases to trimming and J lost 0 bases, with 24 bases between them. This CDR3 comprises 18 residues. The CDR3 loop reads CASTPGGRGFGANYGYTF. The CDR3 region has the DNA TGTGCCAGCACCCCCGGGGGCAGGGGATTTGGAGCTAACTATGGCTACACCTTC. Complete variable domain (other parts from reference TRBV2 and TRBJ1-2): EPEVTQTPSHQVTQMGQEVILRCVPISNHLYFYWYRQILGQKVEFLVSFYNNEISEKSEIFDDQFSVERPDGSNFTLKIRSTKLEDSAMYFCASTPGGRGFGANYGYTFGSGTRLTVV.

The chain has TRBV5-1 and TRBJ2-3; perhaps TRBD2 as D (6 bases). The CDR3 contains 15 residues. From germline, CDR1 is SGHRS and CDR2 YFSETQ. V was shortened by 0 bases and J by 1 base, with 9 bases between the two germline ends. CDR3 nucleotide sequence: TGCGCCAGCAGCTTGGGGGCTAGCGGCACAGATACGCAGTATTTT. Translated: CASSLGASGTDTQYF.

The chain carries TRBV23-1 and TRBJ1-5, with D hard to call. Being an ORF, TRBV23-1 has a function that is uncertain. Trimming left V 0 bases short and J 0 bases short, with 9 bases between. The CDR3 covers 16 residues. CDR3 residues: CASSQSRLYSNQPQHF. CDR3 coding DNA: TGCGCCAGCAGTCAATCCCGGCTATATAGCAATCAGCCCCAGCATTTT.

The chain combines TRBV7-9 with TRBJ1-1; D might be TRBD1 (6 bases). CDR3 length: 14 residues. Trimming left V 3 bases short and J 6 bases short, with 14 bases between. Germline V gene lookup returns CDR1 SEHNR and CDR2 FQNEAQ (reference sequence). The CDR3 region is CASSLARGGAEAFF. The DNA for the CDR3 is TGTGCCAGCAGCTTGGCCCGGGGGGGCGCTGAAGCTTTCTTT.

The V gene is TRBV11-2, the J gene TRBJ2-2, with 7 bases that match TRBD2. CDR3 length: 17 amino acids. Germline CDR1 reads SGHAT; CDR2 reads FQNNGV. V was pared by 0 bases and J by 8 bases, with 12 bases of the junction left unmatched. The CDR3 bases are TGTGCCAGCAGCTTAGATAGCAACGGGAGGTCCTCTGGGGAGCTGTTTTTT. Residues: CASSLDSNGRSSGELFF.

The chain employs TRBV10-1 and TRBJ2-5, with D perhaps assigned TRBD1 or TRBD2 (5 bases each). This CDR3 has 15 residues. Germline V gene lookup returns CDR1 WNHNN and CDR2 SYGVQD (reference sequence). V was cut by 0 bases and J by 5 bases, with 13 bases left in between. DNA for the CDR3: TGCGCCAGCAGTGAGTCGACGGGACCTGTGGAGACCCAGTACTTC. Protein: CASSESTGPVETQYF.

The table lists this clone with a count of one. The J gene is TRBJ1-2, the V gene TRBV7-2; D perhaps matches TRBD1 (6 bases). Trimming removed 8 bases from V and 4 bases from J, with 20 bases in between. The CDR3 runs to 15 residues. CDR1 and CDR2 from the germline V gene are SGHTA and FQGNSA. CDR3 region: CASGRGGLFAYGYTF. The CDR3 DNA reads TGTGCCAGCGGTAGGGGGGGCCTGTTTGCCTATGGCTACACCTTC.

As concerns this clone: This may arise from a read error, as a much more abundant clone is one base away. The sample carries other DNA sequences with the same CDR3. The J gene is TRBJ1-2, the V gene TRBV7-2; D is uncertain. CDR1 and CDR2 from the germline V gene are SGHTA and FQGNSA. V was pared by 1 base and J by 4 bases, with 7 bases between. The CDR3 covers 13 residues. The CDR3 sequence: CASSLGGGYGYTF. The DNA for the CDR3 is TGTGCCAGCAGCTTAGGTGGTGGCTATGGCTACACCTTC.